These T cell receptor beta chains were read from a single sample in a study of blood T cell repertoires in COVID-19. Produced via immunoSEQ multiplex PCR; TCRdb's table is partial and in-frame only. Of approximately 300,000 clones in the sample, nearly 90% were seen once. The sample taken for sequencing was PBMCs or T cells enriched from blood (not recorded which). The receptors come from a woman in her twenties or thirties who had recovered from COVID-19. Each CDR3 is given with its conserved first and last residue. Each record gives: V gene, J gene, clone size, D gene, CDR3 DNA, CDR3 protein. The D gene is left open where the match is weak. Clone size, where shown, is once, few, many, or a class for clones that have expanded.

v_gene: TRBV28
j_gene: TRBJ2-7
abundance: .
d_gene: TRBD2
CDR3nt: TGTGCCAGCAGTTTACAGGGATTCCGCCCCCAGGGAGGGGTAAGAAGCTACGAGCAGTACTTC
CDR3aa: CASSLQGFRPQGGVRSYEQYF

v_gene: TRBV4-1
j_gene: TRBJ2-7
abundance: .
d_gene: TRBD2
CDR3nt: TGCGCCAGCAGCCGGGCCCAAGCGGGAGGGTTTACCTACGAGCAGTACTTC
CDR3aa: CASSRAQAGGFTYEQYF

v_gene: TRBV27
j_gene: TRBJ1-2
abundance: once
d_gene: .
CDR3nt: TGTGCCAGCAGTAAACCGGGACTCTCCACTGGCTACACCTTC
CDR3aa: CASSKPGLSTGYTF

v_gene: TRBV28
j_gene: TRBJ2-7
abundance: .
d_gene: TRBD2
CDR3nt: TGTGCCAGCAGTTTCCATTTGAGGGAGGGCCCATTCTACGAGCAGTACTTC
CDR3aa: CASSFHLREGPFYEQYF

v_gene: TRBV9
j_gene: TRBJ1-4
abundance: .
d_gene: .
CDR3nt: TGTGCCAGCAGCGTAGGAGTTGCAACTAATGAAAAACTGTTTTTT
CDR3aa: CASSVGVATNEKLFF

v_gene: TRBV5-4
j_gene: TRBJ1-2
abundance: once
d_gene: TRBD1
CDR3nt: TGTGCCAGCAGTTCCCAGGGGGCGCAGTCTGGCTACACCTTC
CDR3aa: CASSSQGAQSGYTF

v_gene: TRBV19
j_gene: TRBJ2-7
abundance: once
d_gene: TRBD1
CDR3nt: TGTGCCAGTAGTTCCCCTCCGGGACAGGGGGAATCGTCCTACGAGCAGTACTTC
CDR3aa: CASSSPPGQGESSYEQYF

v_gene: TRBV28
j_gene: TRBJ1-1
abundance: .
d_gene: .
CDR3nt: TGTGCCAGCAGTTTATCACGCGGGAACACTGAAGCTTTCTTT
CDR3aa: CASSLSRGNTEAFF

v_gene: TRBV18
j_gene: TRBJ2-1
abundance: .
d_gene: .
CDR3nt: TGTGCCAGCTCCGAAAGGGGTGATGAGCAGTTCTTC
CDR3aa: CASSERGDEQFF

v_gene: TRBV5-1
j_gene: TRBJ2-1
abundance: .
d_gene: TRBD2
CDR3nt: TGCGCCAGCAGCTTCCCTAGAGCGGGGAGAGGGATCAGAAATGAGCAGTTCTTC
CDR3aa: CASSFPRAGRGIRNEQFF

v_gene: TRBV4-1
j_gene: TRBJ2-7
abundance: .
d_gene: TRBD2
CDR3nt: TGCGCCAGCAGCCAAGATAGGGGCGTAGCGGGAGGGCCCCGCCACGAGCAGTACTTC
CDR3aa: CASSQDRGVAGGPRHEQYF

v_gene: TRBV19
j_gene: TRBJ2-1
abundance: .
d_gene: TRBD2
CDR3nt: TGTGCCAGTAGTATATCAGCGGGAGGTCTCTACAATGAGCAGTTCTTC
CDR3aa: CASSISAGGLYNEQFF

v_gene: TRBV25-1
j_gene: TRBJ1-2
abundance: once
d_gene: TRBD1
CDR3nt: TGTGCCAGCAGCTGGACAGGGGAAAATGGCTACACCTTC
CDR3aa: CASSWTGENGYTF

v_gene: TRBV19
j_gene: TRBJ2-7
abundance: .
d_gene: .
CDR3nt: TGTGCCAGTAGTACCCGCCGGGACTCACCCTACGAGCAGTACTTC
CDR3aa: CASSTRRDSPYEQYF

v_gene: TRBV28
j_gene: TRBJ1-4
abundance: .
d_gene: .
CDR3nt: TGTGCCAGCAGCCCCGCTGAGGAAAAACTGTTTTTT
CDR3aa: CASSPAEEKLFF

v_gene: TRBV18
j_gene: TRBJ2-5
abundance: .
d_gene: TRBD2
CDR3nt: TGTGCCAGCTCACTCGGGACTAGCGGGGAAGAGACCCAGTACTTC
CDR3aa: CASSLGTSGEETQYF

v_gene: TRBV18
j_gene: TRBJ2-5
abundance: .
d_gene: TRBD2
CDR3nt: TGTGCCAGCTCACCAAGACTAGCGGGACGAGGGGGAGAGACCCAGTACTTC
CDR3aa: CASSPRLAGRGGETQYF

v_gene: TRBV13
j_gene: TRBJ2-3
abundance: .
d_gene: .
CDR3nt: TGTGCCAGCAGCTTAGGGCGGCCGGCCGATACGCAGTATTTT
CDR3aa: CASSLGRPADTQYF

v_gene: TRBV12-3/TRBV12-4
j_gene: TRBJ2-2
abundance: .
d_gene: .
CDR3nt: TGTGCCATCGCCAACACATCAACCGGGGAGCTGTTTTTT
CDR3aa: CAIANTSTGELFF

v_gene: TRBV9
j_gene: TRBJ1-1
abundance: .
d_gene: .
CDR3nt: TGTGCCAGCAGCCCCACCAGAAGGGGTGAAGCTTTCTTT
CDR3aa: CASSPTRRGEAFF

v_gene: TRBV5-4
j_gene: TRBJ2-1
abundance: .
d_gene: TRBD2
CDR3nt: TGTGCCAGCAGCTCACGGACTAGCGGGAGCTATGAGCAGTTCTTC
CDR3aa: CASSSRTSGSYEQFF

v_gene: TRBV7-9
j_gene: TRBJ2-5
abundance: once
d_gene: .
CDR3nt: TGTGCCAGCAGCCCACAGGACCAAGAGACCCAGTACTTC
CDR3aa: CASSPQDQETQYF

v_gene: TRBV7-9
j_gene: TRBJ2-3
abundance: .
d_gene: .
CDR3nt: TGTGCCAGCAGCTTATTGAGGCGGGACCTCACAGATACGCAGTATTTT
CDR3aa: CASSLLRRDLTDTQYF

v_gene: TRBV25-1
j_gene: TRBJ1-1
abundance: .
d_gene: .
CDR3nt: TGTGCCAGCAGTGATTCTCGTGGGCTTAAAGCTTTCTTT
CDR3aa: CASSDSRGLKAFF

v_gene: TRBV7-9
j_gene: TRBJ2-7
abundance: .
d_gene: TRBD2
CDR3nt: TGTGCCAGCAGCTTAGTTGGGACTACGGACGAGCAGTACTTC
CDR3aa: CASSLVGTTDEQYF

v_gene: TRBV4-1
j_gene: TRBJ2-7
abundance: .
d_gene: TRBD2
CDR3nt: TGCGCCAGCAGCCAAGCGCTAGCGGGACCCGAGCAGTACTTC
CDR3aa: CASSQALAGPEQYF

v_gene: TRBV27
j_gene: TRBJ2-1
abundance: .
d_gene: TRBD1
CDR3nt: TGTGCCAGTCGGACAGGGACATACAATGAGCAGTTCTTC
CDR3aa: CASRTGTYNEQFF